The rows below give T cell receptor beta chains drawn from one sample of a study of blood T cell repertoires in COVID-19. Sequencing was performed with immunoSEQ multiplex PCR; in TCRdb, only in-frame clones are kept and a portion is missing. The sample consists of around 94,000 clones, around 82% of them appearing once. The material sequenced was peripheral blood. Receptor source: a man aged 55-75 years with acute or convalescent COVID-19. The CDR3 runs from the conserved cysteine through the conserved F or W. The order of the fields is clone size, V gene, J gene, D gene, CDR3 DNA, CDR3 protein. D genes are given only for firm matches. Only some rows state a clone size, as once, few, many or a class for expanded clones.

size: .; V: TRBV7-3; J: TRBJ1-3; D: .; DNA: TGTGCCAGCAGCTTGGGAGGCGGAAACACCATATATTTT; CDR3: CASSLGGGNTIYF
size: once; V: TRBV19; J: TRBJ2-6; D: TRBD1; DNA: TGTGCCAGTAGTACGGTCAGGGGGCAATCTGGGGCCAACGTCCTGACTTTC; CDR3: CASSTVRGQSGANVLTF
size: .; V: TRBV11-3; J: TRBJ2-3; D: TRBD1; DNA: TGTGCCAGCAGCCAGGGACAGGCAGATACGCAGTATTTT; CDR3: CASSQGQADTQYF
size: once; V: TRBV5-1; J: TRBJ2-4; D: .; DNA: TGCGCCAGCAGCTTGGAGGGGCAGGGAAACATTCAGTACTTC; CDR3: CASSLEGQGNIQYF
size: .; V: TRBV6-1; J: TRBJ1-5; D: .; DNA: TGTGCCAGCAGTGAAGCAGGGGCGGGGGATCAGCCCCAGCATTTT; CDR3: CASSEAGAGDQPQHF
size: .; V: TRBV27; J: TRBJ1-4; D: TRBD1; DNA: TGTGCCAGCAGTTCACGCGACAGGGTAGGCGAAAAACTGTTTTTT; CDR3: CASSSRDRVGEKLFF
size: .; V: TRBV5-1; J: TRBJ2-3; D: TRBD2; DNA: TGCGCCAGCAGCTTCGTCCTAGCGGGGGCCGACACAGATACGCAGTATTTT; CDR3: CASSFVLAGADTDTQYF
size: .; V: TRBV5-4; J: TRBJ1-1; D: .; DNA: TGTGCCAGCAGCTTGGTATCCGACACTGAAGCTTTCTTT; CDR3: CASSLVSDTEAFF
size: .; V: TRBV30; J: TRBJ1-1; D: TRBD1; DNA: TGTGCCTGGAGTCGGGCGACAGGGTCCAACACTGAAGCTTTCTTT; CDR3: CAWSRATGSNTEAFF
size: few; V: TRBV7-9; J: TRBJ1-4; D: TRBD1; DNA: TGTGCCAGCAGCCACCAGCAGGGGGTCGATGAAAAACTGTTTTTT; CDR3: CASSHQQGVDEKLFF
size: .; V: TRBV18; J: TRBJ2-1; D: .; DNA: TGTGCCAGCTCACCAGGTTCAGGGGAGAATGAGCAGTTCTTC; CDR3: CASSPGSGENEQFF
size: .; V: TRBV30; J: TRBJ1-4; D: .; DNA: TGTGCCTGGAGTGTAGAGAGCAGTCCTGCTAATGTGCGGGTGTTTTTT; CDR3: CAWSVESSPANVRVFF
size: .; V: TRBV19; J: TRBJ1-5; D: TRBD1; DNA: TGTGCCAGTAGTCCCCAGACAGGGTTAAGTGACAATCAGCCCCAGCATTTT; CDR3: CASSPQTGLSDNQPQHF
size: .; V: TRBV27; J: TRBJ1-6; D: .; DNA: TGTGCCAGCACCTCACCTGGGGGGGATTCACCCCTCCACTTT; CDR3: CASTSPGGDSPLHF
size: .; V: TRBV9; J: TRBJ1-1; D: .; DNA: TGTGCCAGCAGCGTAGAGGGCCGGGGCACTGAAGCTTTCTTT; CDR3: CASSVEGRGTEAFF
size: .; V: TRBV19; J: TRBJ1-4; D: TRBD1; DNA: TGTGCCAGTAGCAGGGGGCGACGGGAAAAACTGTTTTTT; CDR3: CASSRGRREKLFF
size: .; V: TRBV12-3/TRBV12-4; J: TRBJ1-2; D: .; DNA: TGTGCCAGCAGTGAAAACAGGGTCGGCTACACCTTC; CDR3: CASSENRVGYTF
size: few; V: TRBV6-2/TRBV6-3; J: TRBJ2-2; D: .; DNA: TGTGCCAGCAGTTACCGGCAGGGCCCCACCGGGGAGCTGTTTTTT; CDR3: CASSYRQGPTGELFF
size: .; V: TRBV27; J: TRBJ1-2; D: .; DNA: TGTGCCAGCAGTTTAGACAGATACTATGGCTACACCTTC; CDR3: CASSLDRYYGYTF
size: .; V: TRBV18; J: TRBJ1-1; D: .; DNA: TGTGCCAGCTCACCAAGGCTGTCAGGGAATAAGAACACTGAAGCTTTCTTT; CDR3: CASSPRLSGNKNTEAFF
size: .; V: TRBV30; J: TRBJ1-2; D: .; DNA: TGTGCCTGGAGTGAAACCGGGGGCTATGGCTACACCTTC; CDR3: CAWSETGGYGYTF
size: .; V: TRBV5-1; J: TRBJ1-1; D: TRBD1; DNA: TGCGCCAGCAGCCCGGGACAGGGAGGGGCGAGGGCTGAAGCTTTCTTT; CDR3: CASSPGQGGARAEAFF
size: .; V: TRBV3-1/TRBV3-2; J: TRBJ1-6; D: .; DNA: TGTGCCAGCAGCCAATTTTCCCAATCACCCCTCCACTTT; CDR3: CASSQFSQSPLHF
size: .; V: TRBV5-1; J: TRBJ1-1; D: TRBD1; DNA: TGCGCCAGCAGCCAGATATCAGGGGGCCCTGAAGCTTTCTTT; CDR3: CASSQISGGPEAFF
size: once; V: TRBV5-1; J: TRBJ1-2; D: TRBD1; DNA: TGCGCCAGCAGCTGGGGACAGGGCTCTAACTATGGCTACACCTTC; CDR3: CASSWGQGSNYGYTF
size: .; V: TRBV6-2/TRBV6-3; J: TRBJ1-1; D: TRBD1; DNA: TGTGCCAGCAGTGATAACAGGGGATCACCTGAAGCTTTCTTT; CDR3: CASSDNRGSPEAFF
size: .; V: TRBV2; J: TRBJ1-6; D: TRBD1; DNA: TGTGCCAGCAGCGGGGACAGGAAAAATTCACCCCTCCACTTT; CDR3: CASSGDRKNSPLHF
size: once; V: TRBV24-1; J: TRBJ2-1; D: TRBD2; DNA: TGTGCCACCAGTGAACCGACTAGCGGGGGAAATGCCTACAATGAGCAGTTCTTC; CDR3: CATSEPTSGGNAYNEQFF
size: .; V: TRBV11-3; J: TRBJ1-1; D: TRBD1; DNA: TGTGCCAGCAGCGACAGGGGAACTGAAGCTTTCTTT; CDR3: CASSDRGTEAFF
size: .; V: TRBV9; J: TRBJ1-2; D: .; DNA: TGTGCCAGCAGCGTAGGGGTCGGGAGAGACTATGGCTACACCTTC; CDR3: CASSVGVGRDYGYTF
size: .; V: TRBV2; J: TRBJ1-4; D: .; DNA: TGTGCCAGCAGTGACGATCGGAATGAAAAACTGTTTTTT; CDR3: CASSDDRNEKLFF
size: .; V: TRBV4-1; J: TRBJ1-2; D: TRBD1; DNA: TGCGCCAGCAGCCAAGAAGGGAACAGGGGGGCTGGTGGCTACACCTTC; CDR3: CASSQEGNRGAGGYTF
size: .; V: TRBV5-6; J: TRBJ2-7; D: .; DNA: TGTGCCAGCAGCTTGGTGGGGCCCGAGCAGTACTTC; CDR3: CASSLVGPEQYF
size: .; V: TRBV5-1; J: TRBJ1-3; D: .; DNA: TGCGCCAGCAGACCTAGTCCCCAGGGGTACTATGGAAACACCATATATTTT; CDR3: CASRPSPQGYYGNTIYF
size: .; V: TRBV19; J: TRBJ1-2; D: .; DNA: TGTGCCTCTCAGGGGAACTATGGCTACACCTTC; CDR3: CASQGNYGYTF
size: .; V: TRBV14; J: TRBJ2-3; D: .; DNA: TGTGCCAGCAGCCAACCCGGGACACCCCCAGATACGCAGTATTTT; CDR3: CASSQPGTPPDTQYF
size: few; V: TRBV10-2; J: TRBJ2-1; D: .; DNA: TGCGCCAGCACCAAGGGGAATGAGCAGTTCTTC; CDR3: CASTKGNEQFF
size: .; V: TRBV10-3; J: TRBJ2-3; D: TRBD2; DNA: TGTGCCATCAGTGGGGGGACTAGCGGGACAGATACGCAGTATTTT; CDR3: CAISGGTSGTDTQYF
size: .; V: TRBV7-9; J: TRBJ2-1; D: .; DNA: TGTGCCAGCAGCCCCCTCGAGCCCTCCTACAATGAGCAGTTCTTC; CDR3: CASSPLEPSYNEQFF
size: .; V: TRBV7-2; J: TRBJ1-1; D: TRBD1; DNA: TGTGCCAGCTGGGACAGGGGGCTCACTGAAGCTTTCTTT; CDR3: CASWDRGLTEAFF
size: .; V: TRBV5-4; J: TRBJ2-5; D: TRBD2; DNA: TGTGCCAGCAGCTTGACTAGCGGCCAAGAGACCCAGTACTTC; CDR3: CASSLTSGQETQYF
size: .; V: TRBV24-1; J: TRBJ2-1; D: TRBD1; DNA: TGTGCCACCAGTGATTTGGGGACAGGGAAAGGGAACAATGAGCAGTTCTTC; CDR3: CATSDLGTGKGNNEQFF
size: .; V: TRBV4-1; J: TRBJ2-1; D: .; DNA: TGCGCCAGCAGCAATCGGGGAGCGGTTATTTCTTCCTACAATGAGCAGTTCTTC; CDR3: CASSNRGAVISSYNEQFF
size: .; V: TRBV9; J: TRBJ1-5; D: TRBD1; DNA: TGTGCCAGCAGCGTAGGGGGGCAGGGGGCTAGCAATCAGCCCCAGCATTTT; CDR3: CASSVGGQGASNQPQHF
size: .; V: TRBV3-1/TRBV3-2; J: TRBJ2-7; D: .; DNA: TGTGCCAGCAGCCAAGATGGCCGAGGGCTCGAGCAGTACTTC; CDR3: CASSQDGRGLEQYF
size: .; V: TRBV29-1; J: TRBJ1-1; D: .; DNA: TGCAGCGTCCCGAGGGGGGGGTTCGGCACTGAAGCTTTCTTT; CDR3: CSVPRGGFGTEAFF